This TCR beta chain is from a study of control samples from healthy donors and cancer patients. V lost 2 bases to trimming and J lost 1 base, with 20 bases between them. The CDR3 is 18 residues long. Looked up from germline, CDR1 is SGHVS and CDR2 is FQNEAQ. TCRdb's copy holds only in-frame clones and misses some; the assay was immunoSEQ multiplex PCR. The sample lists some 250,000 clones, 82% occurring once. This chain uses TRBV7-8 with TRBJ2-5; possible D gene TRBD1, 5 bases. The sequencing sample was made of PBMCs. This receptor was obtained from a woman aged 55-69 years with lung cancer. As DNA, the CDR3 is TGTGCCAGCAGCTTATCCCCCGTGGGCAGGGCGTTCCAAGAGACCCAGTACTTC. This sequence encodes CASSLSPVGRAFQETQYF.